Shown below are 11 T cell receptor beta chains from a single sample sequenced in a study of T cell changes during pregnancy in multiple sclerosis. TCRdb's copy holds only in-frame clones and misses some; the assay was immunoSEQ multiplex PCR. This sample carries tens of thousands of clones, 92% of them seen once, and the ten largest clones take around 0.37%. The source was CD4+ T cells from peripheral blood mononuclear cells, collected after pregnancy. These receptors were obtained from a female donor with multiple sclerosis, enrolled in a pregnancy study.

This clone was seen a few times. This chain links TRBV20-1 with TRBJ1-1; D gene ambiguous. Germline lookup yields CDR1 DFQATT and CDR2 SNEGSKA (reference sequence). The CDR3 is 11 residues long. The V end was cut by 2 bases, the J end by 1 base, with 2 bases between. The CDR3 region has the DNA TGCAGTGCTAGACAGAACACTGAAGCTTTCTTT. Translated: CSARQNTEAFF.

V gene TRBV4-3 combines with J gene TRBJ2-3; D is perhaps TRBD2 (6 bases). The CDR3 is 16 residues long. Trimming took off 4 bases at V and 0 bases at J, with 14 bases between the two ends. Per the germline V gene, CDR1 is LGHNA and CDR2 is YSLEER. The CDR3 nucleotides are TGCGCCAGCAGCCGACTTGGACTACCGAGCACAGATACGCAGTATTTT. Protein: CASSRLGLPSTDTQYF.

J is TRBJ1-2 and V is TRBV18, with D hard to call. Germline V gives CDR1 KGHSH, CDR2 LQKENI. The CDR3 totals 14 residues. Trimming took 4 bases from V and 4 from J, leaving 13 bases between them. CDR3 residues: CASSLAGDTYGYTF. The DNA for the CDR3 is TGTGCCAGCTCACTCGCCGGGGATACCTATGGCTACACCTTC.

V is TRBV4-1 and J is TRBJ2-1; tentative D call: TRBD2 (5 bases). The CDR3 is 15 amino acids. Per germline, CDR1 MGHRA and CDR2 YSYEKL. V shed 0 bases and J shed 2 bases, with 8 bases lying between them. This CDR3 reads CASSQELDPYNEQFF. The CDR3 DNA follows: TGCGCCAGCAGCCAAGAACTAGACCCCTACAATGAGCAGTTCTTC.

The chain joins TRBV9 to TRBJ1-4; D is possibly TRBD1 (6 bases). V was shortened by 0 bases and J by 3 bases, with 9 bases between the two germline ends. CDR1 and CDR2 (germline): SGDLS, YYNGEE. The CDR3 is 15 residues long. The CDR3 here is CASSVATGSNEKLFF. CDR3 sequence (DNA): TGTGCCAGCAGCGTAGCAACAGGGTCTAATGAAAAACTGTTTTTT.

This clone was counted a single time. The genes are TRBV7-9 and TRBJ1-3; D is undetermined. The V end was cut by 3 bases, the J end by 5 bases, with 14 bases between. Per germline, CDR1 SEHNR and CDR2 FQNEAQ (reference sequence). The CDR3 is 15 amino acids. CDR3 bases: TGTGCCAGCAGCTTCAGCGGTCAGAGTCGAAACACCATATATTTT. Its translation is CASSFSGQSRNTIYF. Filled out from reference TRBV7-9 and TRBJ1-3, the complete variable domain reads DTGVSQNPRHKITKRGQNVTFRCDPISEHNRLYWYRQTLGQGPEFLTYFQNEAQLEKSRLLSDRFSAERPKGSFSTLEIQRTEQGDSAMYLCASSFSGQSRNTIYFGEGSWLTVV.

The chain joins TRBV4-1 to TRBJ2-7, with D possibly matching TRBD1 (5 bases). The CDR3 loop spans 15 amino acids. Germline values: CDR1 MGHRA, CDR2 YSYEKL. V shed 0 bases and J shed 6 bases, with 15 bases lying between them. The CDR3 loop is CASSQERQLFSEQYF. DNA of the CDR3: TGCGCCAGCAGCCAAGAACGACAGTTATTTAGCGAGCAGTACTTC.

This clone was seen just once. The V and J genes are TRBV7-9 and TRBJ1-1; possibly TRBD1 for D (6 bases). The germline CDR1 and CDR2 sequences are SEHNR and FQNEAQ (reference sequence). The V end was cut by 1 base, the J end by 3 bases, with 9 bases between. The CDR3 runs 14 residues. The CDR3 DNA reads TGTGCCAGCAGCTTAGGGACAGCCCACACTGAAGCTTTCTTT. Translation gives CASSLGTAHTEAFF.

Here the CDR3 reads CASSESDRSSNTGELFF. The CDR3 region has the DNA TGCGCCAGCAGTGAGTCTGACAGGTCCTCGAACACCGGGGAGCTGTTTTTT. The chain employs TRBV10-1 and TRBJ2-2; weak D call: TRBD1 (6 bases). In germline, CDR1 is WNHNN, CDR2 SYGVQD (reference sequence). Trimming cost V 0 bases and J 0 bases, with 11 bases left between them. This CDR3 has 17 residues.

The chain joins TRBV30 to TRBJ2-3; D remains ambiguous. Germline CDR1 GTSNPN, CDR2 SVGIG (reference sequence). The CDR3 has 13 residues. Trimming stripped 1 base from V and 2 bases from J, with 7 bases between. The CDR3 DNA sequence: TGTGCCTGGAGTGGCAGCGACACAGATACGCAGTATTTT. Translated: CAWSGSDTDTQYF.

The CDR3 sequence is CASSPGRPQHF. The CDR3 DNA reads as TGTGCCAGCAGCCCGGGAAGGCCCCAGCATTTT. J is TRBJ1-5 and V is TRBV28; D gene uncertain. V lost 6 bases and J lost 9, with 9 bases in between. Germline V CDR1 and CDR2: MDHEN, SYDVKM. The CDR3 is made up of 11 amino acids. The variable domain in full, completed from reference TRBV28 and TRBJ1-5, reads DVKVTQSSRYLVKRTGEKVFLECVQDMDHENMFWYRQDPGLGLRLIYFSYDVKMKEKGDIPEGYSVSREKKERFSLILESASTNQTSMYLCASSPGRPQHFGDGTRLSIL.